A selection of T cell receptor beta chains follows, all from one sample in a study of CD8 T cells in ankylosing spondylitis. Each CDR3 protein gets one entry after TCRdb re-called the 5' RACE reads with MiXCR. The repertoire holds hundreds of thousands of distinct CDR3 sequences, about 13% seen once, with under 7.5% in the top ten. Sequences were obtained from blood, either unsorted or a sorted T cell fraction (not recorded which). The source of these receptors is a male donor with ankylosing spondylitis. CDR3s include the opening cysteine and the closing phenylalanine or tryptophan. D genes are given only for firm matches. Only part of the rows carry a size: once, few, many, or a class if the clone is expanded.

d_call: .
clone_size: .
j_call: TRBJ2-6
v_call: TRBV11-2
cdr3_aa: CASSLPGPGANVLTF
cdr3_nt: TGTGCCAGCAGCTTACCAGGGCCTGGGGCCAACGTCCTGACTTTC

d_call: .
clone_size: few
j_call: TRBJ2-5
v_call: TRBV11-2
cdr3_aa: CASSLEGVAGTQYF
cdr3_nt: TGTGCCAGCAGCTTAGAAGGGGTGGCAGGGACCCAGTACTTC

d_call: .
clone_size: .
j_call: TRBJ1-1
v_call: TRBV4-1
cdr3_aa: CASSRNPEWGNTEAFF
cdr3_nt: TGCGCCAGCAGCCGCAACCCCGAGTGGGGGAACACTGAAGCTTTCTTT

d_call: TRBD1
clone_size: few
j_call: TRBJ2-5
v_call: TRBV5-1
cdr3_aa: CASSSMGQQETQYF
cdr3_nt: TGCGCCAGCAGTTCCATGGGACAGCAAGAGACCCAGTACTTC

d_call: TRBD2
clone_size: few
j_call: TRBJ2-1
v_call: TRBV27
cdr3_aa: CASSKRLAGGSYNEQFF
cdr3_nt: TGTGCCAGCAGTAAAAGACTAGCGGGAGGCTCCTACAATGAGCAGTTCTTC

d_call: .
clone_size: .
j_call: TRBJ1-2
v_call: TRBV28
cdr3_aa: CASRRSAVRYGYTF
cdr3_nt: TGTGCCAGCAGGCGTTCGGCCGTTCGCTATGGCTACACCTTC

d_call: .
clone_size: .
j_call: TRBJ1-1
v_call: TRBV20-1
cdr3_aa: CSAPRWDTEAFF
cdr3_nt: TGCAGTGCCCCACGTTGGGACACTGAAGCTTTCTTT

d_call: .
clone_size: few
j_call: TRBJ2-5
v_call: TRBV2
cdr3_aa: CASNDPALSGGETQYF
cdr3_nt: TGTGCCAGCAACGATCCAGCACTCTCGGGCGGAGAGACCCAGTACTTC

d_call: TRBD2
clone_size: .
j_call: TRBJ2-1
v_call: TRBV5-1
cdr3_aa: CASSWGLAGVLAAEQFF
cdr3_nt: TGCGCCAGCAGCTGGGGACTAGCGGGAGTTCTTGCCGCTGAGCAGTTCTTC

d_call: .
clone_size: .
j_call: TRBJ1-3
v_call: TRBV29-1
cdr3_aa: CDPWEGRPSGNTIYF
cdr3_nt: TGCGATCCCTGGGAGGGGCGACCCTCTGGAAACACCATATATTTT

d_call: .
clone_size: .
j_call: TRBJ2-7
v_call: TRBV7-2
cdr3_aa: CASSLEVQAFGYEQYF
cdr3_nt: TGTGCCAGCAGCTTAGAGGTTCAAGCGTTTGGTTACGAGCAGTACTTC

d_call: TRBD2
clone_size: .
j_call: TRBJ2-7
v_call: TRBV6-2/TRBV6-3
cdr3_aa: CASSYSSGRSVRYEQYF
cdr3_nt: TGTGCCAGCAGTTACTCTAGCGGGAGAAGTGTACGTTACGAGCAGTACTTC

d_call: .
clone_size: few
j_call: TRBJ2-5
v_call: TRBV20-1
cdr3_aa: CSAAGFVAGETQYF
cdr3_nt: TGCAGTGCTGCGGGATTCGTAGCAGGAGAGACCCAGTACTTC

d_call: TRBD2
clone_size: few
j_call: TRBJ2-7
v_call: TRBV18
cdr3_aa: CASSPILASQEQYF
cdr3_nt: TGTGCCAGCTCACCAATACTAGCGTCTCAAGAGCAGTACTTC

d_call: TRBD1
clone_size: .
j_call: TRBJ1-3
v_call: TRBV15
cdr3_aa: CATTKDRGFSGNTIYF
cdr3_nt: TGTGCCACCACCAAGGACAGGGGGTTCTCTGGAAACACCATATATTTT

d_call: .
clone_size: few
j_call: TRBJ1-5
v_call: TRBV20-1
cdr3_aa: CSARSDSNQPQHF
cdr3_nt: TGCAGTGCTAGAAGTGATAGCAATCAGCCCCAGCATTTT

d_call: .
clone_size: few
j_call: TRBJ1-1
v_call: TRBV27
cdr3_aa: CASSFLQKNTEAFF
cdr3_nt: TGTGCCAGCAGTTTTTTACAGAAGAACACTGAAGCTTTCTTT

d_call: .
clone_size: .
j_call: TRBJ2-2
v_call: TRBV4-1
cdr3_aa: CASSRQQGGTGELFF
cdr3_nt: TGCGCCAGCAGCCGCCAACAGGGAGGGACCGGGGAGCTGTTTTTT

d_call: TRBD2
clone_size: .
j_call: TRBJ2-3
v_call: TRBV5-1
cdr3_aa: CASSLWASGSSTDTQYF
cdr3_nt: TGCGCCAGCAGCTTGTGGGCTAGCGGGAGTAGCACAGATACGCAGTATTTT

d_call: .
clone_size: many
j_call: TRBJ2-1
v_call: TRBV15
cdr3_aa: CATSRERGGEQFF
cdr3_nt: TGTGCCACCAGCAGAGAACGAGGAGGGGAGCAGTTCTTC

d_call: TRBD1
clone_size: .
j_call: TRBJ2-1
v_call: TRBV27
cdr3_aa: CASRIQGGEWSYNEQFF
cdr3_nt: TGTGCCAGCAGAATTCAAGGGGGCGAGTGGTCCTACAATGAGCAGTTCTTC

d_call: .
clone_size: few
j_call: TRBJ2-1
v_call: TRBV3-1
cdr3_aa: CASSQGSSGTGTEQFF
cdr3_nt: TGTGCCAGCAGCCAAGGAAGTTCTGGTACAGGGACTGAGCAGTTCTTC

d_call: .
clone_size: few
j_call: TRBJ2-3
v_call: TRBV4-1
cdr3_aa: CASSHPGVRADTQYF
cdr3_nt: TGCGCCAGCAGCCACCCGGGGGTGAGGGCAGATACGCAGTATTTT

d_call: .
clone_size: .
j_call: TRBJ2-1
v_call: TRBV20-1
cdr3_aa: CSARELKGSENEQFF
cdr3_nt: TGCAGTGCTAGAGAATTGAAGGGATCCGAGAATGAGCAGTTCTTC

d_call: .
clone_size: .
j_call: TRBJ1-4
v_call: TRBV11-2
cdr3_aa: CASSLGFSNEKLFF
cdr3_nt: TGTGCCAGCAGCTTAGGGTTTAGTAATGAAAAACTGTTTTTT

d_call: TRBD1
clone_size: .
j_call: TRBJ2-7
v_call: TRBV7-2
cdr3_aa: CASSRLGTGDFEQYF
cdr3_nt: TGTGCCAGCAGCCGTCTAGGGACAGGGGATTTCGAGCAGTACTTC

d_call: .
clone_size: .
j_call: TRBJ2-6
v_call: TRBV5-4
cdr3_aa: CASTLPRTGANVLTF
cdr3_nt: TGTGCCAGCACCTTACCACGAACTGGGGCCAACGTCCTGACTTTC

d_call: TRBD1
clone_size: .
j_call: TRBJ1-1
v_call: TRBV5-1
cdr3_aa: CASSSPGTGGTEAFF
cdr3_nt: TGCGCCAGCAGCTCCCCCGGGACAGGGGGCACTGAAGCTTTCTTT

d_call: TRBD2
clone_size: few
j_call: TRBJ2-3
v_call: TRBV20-1
cdr3_aa: CSASGLAGKTDTQYF
cdr3_nt: TGCAGTGCTAGTGGACTAGCGGGCAAGACAGATACGCAGTATTTT

d_call: .
clone_size: few
j_call: TRBJ2-1
v_call: TRBV18
cdr3_aa: CASSPERNEQFF
cdr3_nt: TGTGCCAGCTCACCGGAACGCAATGAGCAGTTCTTC

d_call: TRBD2
clone_size: .
j_call: TRBJ2-1
v_call: TRBV15
cdr3_aa: CATSRAGGAGAYNEQFF
cdr3_nt: TGTGCCACCAGCAGAGCGGGGGGGGCGGGGGCTTACAATGAGCAGTTCTTC

d_call: .
clone_size: few
j_call: TRBJ2-2
v_call: TRBV12-3/TRBV12-4
cdr3_aa: CASTLIPNTGELFF
cdr3_nt: TGTGCCAGCACCCTCATCCCAAACACCGGGGAGCTGTTTTTT

d_call: .
clone_size: many
j_call: TRBJ2-5
v_call: TRBV11-2
cdr3_aa: CASSLGSGGETQYF
cdr3_nt: TGTGCCAGCAGCTTAGGGAGTGGGGGGGAGACCCAGTACTTC

d_call: TRBD1
clone_size: few
j_call: TRBJ2-5
v_call: TRBV24-1
cdr3_aa: CATSDSNRDSRETQYF
cdr3_nt: TGTGCCACCAGTGATTCCAATCGGGACAGCCGGGAGACCCAGTACTTC

d_call: .
clone_size: .
j_call: TRBJ2-5
v_call: TRBV29-1
cdr3_aa: CSVEWVGPRGHETQYF
cdr3_nt: TGCAGCGTTGAATGGGTGGGGCCCCGGGGGCACGAGACCCAGTACTTC

d_call: .
clone_size: .
j_call: TRBJ1-1
v_call: TRBV2
cdr3_aa: CASSEARTGLRNTEAFF
cdr3_nt: TGTGCCAGCAGTGAAGCGCGGACGGGACTGAGGAACACTGAAGCTTTCTTT

d_call: .
clone_size: many
j_call: TRBJ2-1
v_call: TRBV29-1
cdr3_aa: CSVEIGGSGNEQFF
cdr3_nt: TGCAGCGTTGAAATCGGGGGATCAGGAAATGAGCAGTTCTTC

d_call: .
clone_size: few
j_call: TRBJ1-5
v_call: TRBV20-1
cdr3_aa: CSASKAAGNQPQHF
cdr3_nt: TGCAGTGCTAGTAAGGCAGCCGGGAATCAGCCCCAGCATTTT

d_call: .
clone_size: many
j_call: TRBJ2-3
v_call: TRBV5-6
cdr3_aa: CASSLRSRATDTQYF
cdr3_nt: TGTGCCAGCAGCTTACGCAGCAGGGCGACGGATACGCAGTATTTT

d_call: TRBD1
clone_size: many
j_call: TRBJ2-3
v_call: TRBV29-1
cdr3_aa: CSVESPDRETQYF
cdr3_nt: TGCAGCGTTGAGTCACCGGACAGGGAGACGCAGTATTTT

d_call: .
clone_size: .
j_call: TRBJ1-2
v_call: TRBV15
cdr3_aa: CATSRDRGYYGYTF
cdr3_nt: TGTGCCACCAGCAGAGACCGGGGGTACTATGGCTACACCTTC

d_call: .
clone_size: .
j_call: TRBJ1-4
v_call: TRBV7-9
cdr3_aa: CASSKGGGRAVGEKLFF
cdr3_nt: TGTGCCAGCAGCAAAGGGGGGGGCCGGGCAGTTGGTGAAAAACTGTTTTTT

d_call: .
clone_size: .
j_call: TRBJ2-4
v_call: TRBV27
cdr3_aa: CASSPQGLGLGAKNIQYF
cdr3_nt: TGTGCCAGCAGCCCACAGGGATTAGGGCTTGGGGCCAAAAACATTCAGTACTTC